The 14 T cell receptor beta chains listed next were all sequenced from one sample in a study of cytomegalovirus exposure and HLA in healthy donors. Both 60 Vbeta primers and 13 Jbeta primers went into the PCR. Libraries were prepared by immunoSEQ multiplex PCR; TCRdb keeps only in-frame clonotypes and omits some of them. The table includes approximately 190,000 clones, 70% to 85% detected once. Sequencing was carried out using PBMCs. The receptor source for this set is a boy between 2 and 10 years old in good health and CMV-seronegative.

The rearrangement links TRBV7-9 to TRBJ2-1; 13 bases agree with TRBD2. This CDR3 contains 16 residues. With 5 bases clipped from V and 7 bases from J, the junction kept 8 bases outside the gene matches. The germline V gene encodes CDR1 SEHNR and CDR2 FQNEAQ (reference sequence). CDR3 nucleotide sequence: TGTGCCAGCAGCCCACTAGCGGGGGGGCCATCGAATGAGCAGTTCTTC. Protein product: CASSPLAGGPSNEQFF.

The CDR3 protein is CASSLRLAGRNEQYF. DNA for the CDR3: TGTGCCAGCAGCTTGAGGCTAGCGGGGAGGAACGAGCAGTACTTC. V gene TRBV5-4 combines with J gene TRBJ2-7; 9 bases match TRBD2. Germline-derived CDR1 and CDR2 are SGHNT and YYREEE (reference sequence). This CDR3 is built from 15 residues. V dropped 1 base and J dropped 5; count of bases not matched to a gene: 7.

The CDR3 region is CASMGTANTEAFF. CDR3 nucleotide sequence: TGTGCCAGCATGGGGACAGCGAACACTGAAGCTTTCTTT. V is TRBV7-9 and J is TRBJ1-1; 7 positions agree with TRBD1. Germline V lookup: CDR1 SEHNR, CDR2 FQNEAQ (reference sequence). This CDR3 is built from 13 residues. V trimming: 7 bases; J trimming: 1 base; junction bases outside the gene matches: 3.

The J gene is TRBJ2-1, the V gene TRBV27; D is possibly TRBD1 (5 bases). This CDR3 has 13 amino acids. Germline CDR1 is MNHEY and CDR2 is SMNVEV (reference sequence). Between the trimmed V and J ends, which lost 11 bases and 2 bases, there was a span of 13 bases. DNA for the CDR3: TGTGCCGGGGCCGTTGGGCCCTACAATGAGCAGTTCTTC. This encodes CAGAVGPYNEQFF.

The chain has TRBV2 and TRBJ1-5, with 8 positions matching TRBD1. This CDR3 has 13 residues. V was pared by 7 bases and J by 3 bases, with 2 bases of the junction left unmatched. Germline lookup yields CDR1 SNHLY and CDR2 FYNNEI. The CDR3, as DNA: TGTGCCAGCACAGGGGGCCCCAATCAGCCCCAGCATTTT. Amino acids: CASTGGPNQPQHF.

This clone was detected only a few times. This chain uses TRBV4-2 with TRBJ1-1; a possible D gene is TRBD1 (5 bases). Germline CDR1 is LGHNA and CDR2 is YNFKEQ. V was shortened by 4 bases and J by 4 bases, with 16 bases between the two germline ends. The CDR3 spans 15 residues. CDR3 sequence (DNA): TGTGCCAGCAGCCTAAAACAAGGGGTCGGCACTGAAGCTTTCTTT. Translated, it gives CASSLKQGVGTEAFF.

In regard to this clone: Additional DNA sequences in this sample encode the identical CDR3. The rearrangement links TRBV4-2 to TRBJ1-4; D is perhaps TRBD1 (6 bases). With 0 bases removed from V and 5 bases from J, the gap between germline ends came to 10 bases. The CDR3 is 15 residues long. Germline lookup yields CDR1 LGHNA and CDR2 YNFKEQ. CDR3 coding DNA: TGTGCCAGCAGCCAAGATTGGACAGACAATGAAAAACTGTTTTTT. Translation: CASSQDWTDNEKLFF.

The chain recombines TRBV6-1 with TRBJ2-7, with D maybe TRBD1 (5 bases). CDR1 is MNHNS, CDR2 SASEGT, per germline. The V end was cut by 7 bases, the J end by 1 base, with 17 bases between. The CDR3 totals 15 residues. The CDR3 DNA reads TGTGCCAGCACCAAGGAACAGGTCAATTCCTACGAGCAGTACTTC. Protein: CASTKEQVNSYEQYF.

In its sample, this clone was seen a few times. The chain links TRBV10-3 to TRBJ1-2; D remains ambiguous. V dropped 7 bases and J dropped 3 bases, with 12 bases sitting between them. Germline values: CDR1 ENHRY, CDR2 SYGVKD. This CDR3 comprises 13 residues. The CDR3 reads CAITRSSDYGYTF. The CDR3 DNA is TGTGCCATCACCCGAAGTAGTGACTATGGCTACACCTTC.

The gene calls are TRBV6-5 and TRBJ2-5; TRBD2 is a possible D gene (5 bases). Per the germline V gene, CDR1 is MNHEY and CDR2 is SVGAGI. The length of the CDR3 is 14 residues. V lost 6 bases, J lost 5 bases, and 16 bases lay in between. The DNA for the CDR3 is TGTGCCAGCAGCAACGGATGGGAGCGGGAGACCCAGTACTTC. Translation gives CASSNGWERETQYF.

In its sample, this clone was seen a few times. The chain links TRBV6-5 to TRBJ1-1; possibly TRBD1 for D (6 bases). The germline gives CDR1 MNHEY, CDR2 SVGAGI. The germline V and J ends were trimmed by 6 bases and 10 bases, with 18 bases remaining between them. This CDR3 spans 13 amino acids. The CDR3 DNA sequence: TGTGCCAGCAGGGGATTCAGGGGTGGTGGAGCTTTCTTT. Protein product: CASRGFRGGGAFF.

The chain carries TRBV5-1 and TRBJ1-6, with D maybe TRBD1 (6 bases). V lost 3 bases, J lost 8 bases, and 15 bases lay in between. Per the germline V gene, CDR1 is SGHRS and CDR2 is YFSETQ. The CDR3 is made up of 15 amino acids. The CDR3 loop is CASSSQGGLDSPLHF. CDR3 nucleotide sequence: TGCGCCAGCAGCTCACAAGGGGGTCTCGATTCACCCCTCCACTTT.

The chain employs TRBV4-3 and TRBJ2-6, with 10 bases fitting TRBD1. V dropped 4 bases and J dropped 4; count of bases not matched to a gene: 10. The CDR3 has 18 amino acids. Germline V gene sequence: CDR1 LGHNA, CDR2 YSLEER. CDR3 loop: CASSLRTGGKSGANVLTF. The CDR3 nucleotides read TGCGCCAGCAGCCTCCGGACAGGGGGAAAATCAGGGGCCAACGTCCTGACTTTC.

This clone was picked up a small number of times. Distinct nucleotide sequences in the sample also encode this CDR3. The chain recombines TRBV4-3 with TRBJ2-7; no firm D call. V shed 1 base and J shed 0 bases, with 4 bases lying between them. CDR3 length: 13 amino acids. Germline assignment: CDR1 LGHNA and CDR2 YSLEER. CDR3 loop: CASSQAPSYEQYF. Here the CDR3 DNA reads TGCGCCAGCAGCCAAGCTCCCTCCTACGAGCAGTACTTC.